The source of this T cell receptor (beta chain) is a study of T cells in Graves' hyperthyroidism and ophthalmopathy. Stable disease denoted Graves' hyperthyroidism without ophthalmopathy progression within 18 months. Uncontrolled infection, other autoimmune disease, pregnancy or lactation led to exclusion. Broader study findings: With a median lead of roughly 6.8 months before onset, the model predicted ophthalmopathy. From stable hyperthyroidism, ophthalmopathy was separated by a 13 V-J model.

TCR beta CDR3 regions were amplified from RNA. The HTBI primer set drove a first-round RT-PCR of the TCR CDR3. Each CDR3 protein gets one entry after TCRdb re-called the multiplex PCR reads with MiXCR. Among some 460,000 distinct CDR3 sequences listed, about 15% were seen once. The CDR3 loop spans 12 amino acids. Germline CDR1 is LNHDA and CDR2 is SQIVND (reference sequence). Trimming cost V 10 bases and J 4 bases, with 13 bases left between them. The table lists this clonotype with many counts. Its antigen is as yet unknown. The chain couples TRBV19 to TRBJ1-2; D gene ambiguous. This receptor was identified in a woman aged 18-29 years with Graves' hyperthyroidism. Sequenced: blood. In DNA, the CDR3 is TGTGCCACCAGCCAAGGCGGCTATGGCTACACCTTC. The encoded protein is CATSQGGYGYTF.